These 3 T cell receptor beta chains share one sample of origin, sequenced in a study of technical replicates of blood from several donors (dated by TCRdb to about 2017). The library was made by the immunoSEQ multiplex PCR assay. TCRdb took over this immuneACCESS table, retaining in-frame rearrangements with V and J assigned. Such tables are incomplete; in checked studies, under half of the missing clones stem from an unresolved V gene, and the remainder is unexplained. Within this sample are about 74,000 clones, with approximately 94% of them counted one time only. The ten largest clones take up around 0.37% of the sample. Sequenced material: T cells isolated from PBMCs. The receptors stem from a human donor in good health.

CDR3 sequence reads: CASSLSASGQYNEQFF. In DNA, the CDR3 is TGTGCCAGCAGTTTATCCGCTAGCGGGCAATACAATGAGCAGTTCTTC. J is TRBJ2-1 and V is TRBV27, with 8 bases fitting TRBD2. This CDR3 has 16 amino acids. Germline V gene sequence: CDR1 MNHEY, CDR2 SMNVEV (reference sequence). V lost 0 bases, J lost 4 bases, and 5 bases stayed unmatched.

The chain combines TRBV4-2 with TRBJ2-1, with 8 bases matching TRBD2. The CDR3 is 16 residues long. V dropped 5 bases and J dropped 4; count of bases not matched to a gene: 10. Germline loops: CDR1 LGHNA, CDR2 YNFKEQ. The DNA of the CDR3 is TGTGCCAGCAGCGACCACCTGGCGGGAGGATACAATGAGCAGTTCTTC. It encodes CASSDHLAGGYNEQFF.

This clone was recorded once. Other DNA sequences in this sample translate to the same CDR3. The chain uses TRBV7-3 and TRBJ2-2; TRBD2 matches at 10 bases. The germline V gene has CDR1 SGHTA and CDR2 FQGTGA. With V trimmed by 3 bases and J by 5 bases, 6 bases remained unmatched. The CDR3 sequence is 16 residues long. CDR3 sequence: CASSLGLASGTGELFF. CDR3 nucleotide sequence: TGTGCCAGCAGCTTGGGACTAGCGAGTGGGACCGGGGAGCTGTTTTTT.